The 22 T cell receptor beta chains in this list originate from one sample, sequenced in a study of blood T cell repertoires in COVID-19. The method was immunoSEQ multiplex PCR; TCRdb's version includes in-frame clones alone and lacks a portion of them. The table has some 190,000 clones, approximately 81% seen once. Sequences were obtained from peripheral blood. The source is a woman aged 80 or older with acute or convalescent COVID-19.

V gene TRBV6-5 combines with J gene TRBJ1-5; 10 bases line up with TRBD1. CDR3 length equals 15 residues. The germline CDR1 and CDR2 sequences are MNHEY and SVGAGI. V lost 8 bases to trimming and J lost 6 bases; unmatched junction nucleotides: 10. In DNA, the CDR3 is TGTGCCAGCCAACTCGGGACAGGGGCGGGTCAGCCCCAGCATTTT. Encoded protein: CASQLGTGAGQPQHF.

The V call is TRBV24-1, the J call TRBJ1-1, with D unresolved. The V gene's germline CDR1 is KGHDR and CDR2 SFDVKD. V lost 4 bases and J 11 bases, leaving 19 bases between the germline ends. CDR3 length: 14 residues. The CDR3 sequence: CATSDPGLRLGAFF. The CDR3 DNA reads TGTGCCACCAGTGACCCAGGACTGAGACTGGGGGCTTTCTTT.

The table lists this clone with a count of one. The CDR3 sequence is CASTIGTVTWPGNTIYF. The DNA for the CDR3 is TGTGCCAGCACGATAGGGACAGTTACATGGCCTGGAAACACCATATATTTT. The V gene is TRBV28, the J gene TRBJ1-3; 7 bases match TRBD1. The ends lost 7 bases at V and 2 bases at J; junction bases unmatched: 14. CDR3 length: 17 amino acids. Germline V gives CDR1 MDHEN, CDR2 SYDVKM. Supplemented by reference TRBV28 and TRBJ1-3, the full variable domain reads DVKVTQSSRYLVKRTGEKVFLECVQDMDHENMFWYRQDPGLGLRLIYFSYDVKMKEKGDIPEGYSVSREKKERFSLILESASTNQTSMYLCASTIGTVTWPGNTIYFGEGSWLTVV.

This rearrangement joins TRBV6-5 to TRBJ2-1; D possibly corresponds to TRBD1 (6 bases). Germline loops: CDR1 MNHEY, CDR2 SVGAGI. Trimming shortened V by 9 bases and J by 7 bases, and 16 bases separated the two germline ends. The CDR3 spans 13 residues. The CDR3 DNA is TGTGCCAGTAACCGGGTTAGGGGGAATGAGCAGTTCTTC. This codes for CASNRVRGNEQFF.

On this clone itself: Other DNA sequences in the sample encode the same CDR3. The chain carries TRBV29-1 and TRBJ2-1; 7 bases are a match to TRBD1. Germline trimming cut 1 base from V and 2 bases from J; bases unmatched to any gene: 8. This CDR3 has 16 amino acids. Germline assignment: CDR1 SQVTM and CDR2 ANQGSEA. The CDR3 region has the DNA TGCAGCGTTGAAGGTCGCGAGGGGGCGGCCTACAATGAGCAGTTCTTC. It codes for CSVEGREGAAYNEQFF.

The rearrangement links TRBV21-1 to TRBJ1-4; TRBD1 is taken as the D call from the table, unchecked against the DNA. TRBV21-1 constitutes a pseudogene. There are 13 residues in the CDR3. This chain's CDR3 is CANEQGRNEKLFF. The CDR3 DNA reads TGTGCCAACGAACAGGGGCGGAATGAAAAACTGTTTTTT.

CDR3 sequence: CATSSGLSGISWGTDTQYF. The CDR3, as DNA: TGTGCCACTTCCTCAGGCCTCTCCGGGATCTCCTGGGGCACAGATACGCAGTATTTT. The rearrangement joins TRBV24-1 to TRBJ2-3; TRBD2 is a possible D gene (5 bases). Germline CDR1 KGHDR, CDR2 SFDVKD. This CDR3 region has 19 residues. V was trimmed by 10 bases and J by 1 base, leaving 29 bases between them.

CDR3 amino acids: CASSITGQETQYF. The CDR3 DNA reads TGTGCCAGTAGTATCACGGGACAAGAGACCCAGTACTTC. The V call is TRBV19, the J call TRBJ2-5, with D perhaps matching TRBD2 (5 bases). The CDR3 consists of 13 residues. Looked up from germline, CDR1 is LNHDA and CDR2 is SQIVND (reference sequence). Trimming cost V 3 bases and J 2 bases, with 7 bases left between them. Full variable domain (missing parts from reference TRBV19 and TRBJ2-5): DGGITQSPKYLFRKEGQNVTLSCEQNLNHDAMYWYRQDPGQGLRLIYYSQIVNDFQKGDIAEGYSVSREKKESFPLTVTSAQKNPTAFYLCASSITGQETQYFGPGTRLLVL.

This clone was seen many times. The V and J genes are TRBV5-6 and TRBJ2-7; D is possibly TRBD1 (6 bases). Germline CDR1 reads SGHDT; CDR2 reads YYEEEE. Trimming removed 2 bases from V and 6 bases from J, with 18 bases in between. CDR3 length equals 15 residues. The CDR3 nucleotides are TGTGCCAGCAGCTTCCTACACGACAGGTTGGGCGAGCAGTACTTC. It translates to CASSFLHDRLGEQYF.

The chain recombines TRBV2 with TRBJ2-1, with 10 bases lining up with TRBD2. V lost 4 bases to trimming and J lost 4 bases; unmatched junction nucleotides: 4. Germline V gene sequence: CDR1 SNHLY, CDR2 FYNNEI. This CDR3 has 15 residues. CDR3 protein: CASSGTSGHYNEQFF. DNA of the CDR3: TGTGCCAGCAGTGGGACTAGCGGACATTACAATGAGCAGTTCTTC.

The V call is TRBV29-1, the J call TRBJ2-7; 10 bases agree with TRBD1. The V gene's germline CDR1 is SQVTM and CDR2 ANQGSEA. This CDR3 has 14 residues. The trim removed 4 bases at V and 2 bases at J, leaving 5 bases unmatched. The CDR3 DNA follows: TGCAGCGTTGCCCGCGGGACAGGGGCCTACGAGCAGTACTTC. Its translation: CSVARGTGAYEQYF.

There are a few counts of this clone. V gene TRBV27 combines with J gene TRBJ1-2, with 11 nucleotides matching TRBD1. The CDR3 is 15 amino acids. V lost 6 bases, J lost 8 bases, and 11 bases stayed unmatched. Germline lookup yields CDR1 MNHEY and CDR2 SMNVEV (reference sequence). CDR3 DNA: TGTGCCAGCAGCCGGACAGGGGGCGAAGTAAACGGCTACACCTTC. Its protein is CASSRTGGEVNGYTF.

The gene calls are TRBV5-4 and TRBJ1-1; D gene uncertain. Germline V CDR1 and CDR2: SGHNT, YYREEE (reference sequence). The CDR3 loop spans 16 amino acids. Trimming left V 0 bases short and J 1 base short, with 13 bases between. CDR3 nucleotide sequence: TGTGCCAGCAGCTTGGGAAGGCCCCAGGAGAACACTGAAGCTTTCTTT. Encoded protein: CASSLGRPQENTEAFF.

The genes are TRBV2 and TRBJ1-1; TRBD1 agrees at 7 bases. This CDR3 spans 12 amino acids. The germline V gene encodes CDR1 SNHLY and CDR2 FYNNEI. The V and J ends lost 4 bases and 4 bases, in that order; junction bases with no gene match: 0. The CDR3: CASSAGGTEAFF. As DNA, the CDR3 is TGTGCCAGCAGTGCAGGGGGCACTGAAGCTTTCTTT.

The chain links TRBV5-1 to TRBJ2-3; 10 bases match TRBD2. This CDR3 is 17 amino acids long. Per the germline V gene, CDR1 is SGHRS and CDR2 is YFSETQ. The V segment lost 4 bases and the J segment 3 bases; nucleotides outside the gene matches: 11. The CDR3 loop is CASSRRSSGSITDTQYF. The DNA for the CDR3 is TGCGCCAGCAGCCGGAGATCTAGCGGGAGTATTACAGATACGCAGTATTTT. The full variable domain, with the rest looked up from reference TRBV5-1 and TRBJ2-3, is KAGVTQTPRYLIKTRGQQVTLSCSPISGHRSVSWYQQTPGQGLQFLFEYFSETQRNKGNFPGRFSGRQFSNSRSEMNVSTLELGDSALYLCASSRRSSGSITDTQYFGPGTRLTVL.

J is TRBJ1-2 and V is TRBV9; D is undetermined. The CDR3 covers 14 residues. Trimming removed 0 bases from V and 3 bases from J, with 9 bases in between. CDR1 SGDLS and CDR2 YYNGEE come from the germline V gene. CDR3 sequence (DNA): TGTGCCAGCAGCGTAGATGCCCGGGACTATGGCTACACCTTC. This gives the protein CASSVDARDYGYTF.

CDR3 amino acids: CASSLWGQGNEQFF. The DNA of the CDR3 is TGTGCCAGCAGCTTATGGGGACAGGGGAATGAGCAGTTCTTC. This chain connects TRBV7-2 to TRBJ2-1, with TRBD1 matching 10 bases. The germline V gene has CDR1 SGHTA and CDR2 FQGNSA. V lost 2 bases to trimming and J lost 7 bases; unmatched junction nucleotides: 2. This CDR3 has 14 residues.

V usage is TRBV7-9 and J usage is TRBJ1-1; D unclear. The CDR3 totals 13 residues. V lost 3 bases and J lost 2, with 7 bases in between. Germline CDR1 and CDR2: SEHNR and FQNEAQ (reference sequence). In DNA form, the CDR3 reads TGTGCCAGCAGCTTTGGAGCAAACACTGAAGCTTTCTTT. Translation gives CASSFGANTEAFF.

The chain combines TRBV9 with TRBJ1-3, with D uncertain. This CDR3 contains 14 residues. Looked up from germline, CDR1 is SGDLS and CDR2 is YYNGEE. V was cut by 4 bases and J by 2 bases, with 10 bases left in between. The CDR3 DNA is TGTGCCAGCAGCCGAGACTCTACTGGAAACACCATATATTTT. Translated: CASSRDSTGNTIYF.

V gene TRBV11-2 combines with J gene TRBJ1-2; 7 bases fit TRBD1. V lost 5 bases, J lost 8 bases, and 5 bases stayed unmatched. In germline, CDR1 is SGHAT, CDR2 FQNNGV. The CDR3 sequence is 12 residues long. Here the CDR3 reads CASSHDRVGYTF. CDR3 nucleotides: TGTGCCAGCAGCCACGACAGGGTCGGCTACACCTTC.

The gene calls are TRBV6-5 and TRBJ1-4, with a tentative D call TRBD1 (5 bases). V dropped 1 base and J dropped 4 bases, with 10 bases sitting between them. CDR1 is MNHEY and CDR2 is SVGAGI in the germline V gene. The CDR3 length is 15 residues. Here the CDR3 DNA reads TGTGCCAGCAGTTACTTCCGGCAGGGTAATGAAAAACTGTTTTTT. It is translated as CASSYFRQGNEKLFF.

Here the CDR3 reads CASSTKGLSMNTEAFF. CDR3 DNA sequence: TGTGCCAGTAGTACTAAGGGGTTGTCTATGAACACTGAAGCTTTCTTT. This chain connects TRBV19 to TRBJ1-1, with D perhaps TRBD1 (5 bases). The CDR3 spans 16 residues. CDR1 is LNHDA, CDR2 SQIVND, per germline (reference sequence). Trimming shortened V by 4 bases and J by 0 bases, and 15 bases separated the two germline ends. Supplemented by reference TRBV19 and TRBJ1-1, the full variable domain reads DGGITQSPKYLFRKEGQNVTLSCEQNLNHDAMYWYRQDPGQGLRLIYYSQIVNDFQKGDIAEGYSVSREKKESFPLTVTSAQKNPTAFYLCASSTKGLSMNTEAFFGQGTRLTVV.